The rows below give T cell receptor beta chains drawn from one sample of a study of blood T cell repertoires in COVID-19. Using immunoSEQ multiplex PCR, the repertoire was profiled, and TCRdb retains in-frame clones only, with some absent. The sample lists 200,000 or so clones; more than 85% were seen once. The sequenced material came from peripheral blood. These receptors were obtained from a man between 65 and 85 years old with active or convalescent COVID-19. CDR3s include the opening cysteine and the closing phenylalanine or tryptophan. Fields, in order: J gene, V gene, clone size, D gene, CDR3 DNA, CDR3 protein. The D gene is left open where the match is weak. Some rows have no size entry. The others give once, few or many, or a class for an expanded clone.

J: TRBJ1-1; V: TRBV5-3; size: .; D: .; DNA: TGTGCCACCCCGGGGGGCATCCGCAACACTGAAGCTTTCTTT; CDR3: CATPGGIRNTEAFF
J: TRBJ2-1; V: TRBV19; size: once; D: TRBD2; DNA: TGTGCCAGTAGTATCCTTCCAGCGGGGACGACCTACAATGAGCAGTTCTTC; CDR3: CASSILPAGTTYNEQFF
J: TRBJ2-5; V: TRBV28; size: .; D: .; DNA: TGTGCCAGCCTCCCTGGGGGCAGTTACCAAGAGACCCAGTACTTC; CDR3: CASLPGGSYQETQYF
J: TRBJ2-2; V: TRBV7-9; size: .; D: TRBD2; DNA: TGTGCCAGCAGCCCGGGACTAGCGGGGGTCGGGGAGCTGTTTTTT; CDR3: CASSPGLAGVGELFF
J: TRBJ1-1; V: TRBV19; size: once; D: .; DNA: TGTGCCAGTAGTCCACAGGGGAACACTGAAGCTTTCTTT; CDR3: CASSPQGNTEAFF
J: TRBJ2-7; V: TRBV18; size: .; D: .; DNA: TGTGCCAGCTCACCGGCCAGCCAAAGGGGGGAGCAGTACTTC; CDR3: CASSPASQRGEQYF
J: TRBJ2-7; V: TRBV11-2; size: .; D: TRBD2; DNA: TGTGCCAGCACCCAGGGACTATTCGCGGACTACGAGCAGTACTTC; CDR3: CASTQGLFADYEQYF
J: TRBJ2-3; V: TRBV11-2; size: .; D: TRBD2; DNA: TGTGCCAGCAGCCCGTCGGGACTAGCGGGAGAGGATGTTGATACGCAGTATTTT; CDR3: CASSPSGLAGEDVDTQYF
J: TRBJ2-1; V: TRBV30; size: .; D: .; DNA: TGTGCCTGGAGTGTACTGCGAGATGAGCAGTTCTTC; CDR3: CAWSVLRDEQFF
J: TRBJ1-5; V: TRBV10-1; size: many; D: TRBD1; DNA: TGCGCCAGCAGTGAGGACACAGGGGGCAGGGTTAATCAGCCCCAGCATTTT; CDR3: CASSEDTGGRVNQPQHF
J: TRBJ2-3; V: TRBV5-1; size: once; D: .; DNA: TGCGCCAGCAGCTTGCAGGGGCTGGAAGATACGCAGTATTTT; CDR3: CASSLQGLEDTQYF
J: TRBJ2-1; V: TRBV7-6; size: .; D: TRBD2; DNA: TGTGCCAGCAGCTTAGCCGCGGGGGTGGGAGGCTCTCATGAGCAGTTCTTC; CDR3: CASSLAAGVGGSHEQFF
J: TRBJ1-6; V: TRBV27; size: .; D: .; DNA: TGTGCCAGCAGGGGCCGGGGGGTTGGTTCACCCCTCCACTTT; CDR3: CASRGRGVGSPLHF
J: TRBJ1-2; V: TRBV29-1; size: .; D: .; DNA: TGCAGCGTTGATACTGGGCTCTATGGCTACACCTTC; CDR3: CSVDTGLYGYTF
J: TRBJ1-5; V: TRBV24-1; size: .; D: .; DNA: TGTGCCACCCCCGACACTTTGGCCAATCAGCCCCAGCATTTT; CDR3: CATPDTLANQPQHF
J: TRBJ2-5; V: TRBV28; size: .; D: .; DNA: TGTGCCAGCAGTTTCGCAGGGCGCCAAGAGACCCAGTACTTC; CDR3: CASSFAGRQETQYF
J: TRBJ2-5; V: TRBV28; size: .; D: .; DNA: TGTGCCAGCCGCCTTGGGGGGTTGGAGACCCAGTACTTC; CDR3: CASRLGGLETQYF
J: TRBJ2-1; V: TRBV11-2; size: once; D: TRBD2; DNA: TGTGCCAGCAGCTTAGTCTCGCGGGAGTATTACTACAATGAGCAGTTCTTC; CDR3: CASSLVSREYYYNEQFF
J: TRBJ2-1; V: TRBV6-5; size: .; D: TRBD1; DNA: TGTGCCAGCAGGGGGACAGGGGAGCAGTTCTTC; CDR3: CASRGTGEQFF
J: TRBJ2-3; V: TRBV12-2; size: .; D: .; DNA: TGTGCAAATCCCCCCGACGGGGGGCGGAGCCCCCGCACAGATACGCAGTATTTT; CDR3: CANPPDGGRSPRTDTQYF
J: TRBJ2-2; V: TRBV7-2; size: .; D: .; DNA: TGTGCCAGCAGCCCGGCGTTGGGGGCAGGCACCGGGGAGCTGTTTTTT; CDR3: CASSPALGAGTGELFF
J: TRBJ2-4; V: TRBV5-4; size: .; D: .; DNA: TGTGCCAGCAGCTTGACAGGTTTAGCCAAAAACATTCAGTACTTC; CDR3: CASSLTGLAKNIQYF
J: TRBJ1-5; V: TRBV15; size: .; D: .; DNA: TGTGCCACCAGCGACAGCCTGGGGAATCAGCCCCAGCATTTT; CDR3: CATSDSLGNQPQHF
J: TRBJ1-2; V: TRBV28; size: .; D: .; DNA: TGTGCCAGCACTTCGGGGGGGGATGGCTACACCTTC; CDR3: CASTSGGDGYTF
J: TRBJ1-6; V: TRBV7-2; size: .; D: TRBD1; DNA: TGTGCCAGCAGCTTGGACAGGGAACGTTCACCCCTCCACTTT; CDR3: CASSLDRERSPLHF
J: TRBJ2-7; V: TRBV9; size: .; D: TRBD2; DNA: TGTGCCAGCAGCGTAGGTGCGGGGGACTCCTACGAGCAGTACTTC; CDR3: CASSVGAGDSYEQYF
J: TRBJ2-5; V: TRBV6-5; size: .; D: .; DNA: TGTGCCAGCAGTTACTCGCAGACTAGTTTCCAAGAGACCCAGTACTTC; CDR3: CASSYSQTSFQETQYF
J: TRBJ2-7; V: TRBV19; size: .; D: .; DNA: TGTGCCAGTACCCCCGGAGGAGACTACGAGCAGTACTTC; CDR3: CASTPGGDYEQYF
J: TRBJ1-2; V: TRBV21-1; size: .; D: .; DNA: TGTGCCAGCAGCTACCGACAGCCCCATACCTATGGCTACACCTTC; CDR3: CASSYRQPHTYGYTF
J: TRBJ2-5; V: TRBV11-2; size: .; D: TRBD2; DNA: TGTGCCAGCAGCCCGTGGCCGGGACACAGGACTAGCCGGCCGACCCAGTACTTC; CDR3: CASSPWPGHRTSRPTQYF
J: TRBJ1-2; V: TRBV2; size: .; D: .; DNA: TGTGCCAGCAGTGAAGGTAGACAGATAATCTATGGCTACACCTTC; CDR3: CASSEGRQIIYGYTF
J: TRBJ2-3; V: TRBV10-3; size: .; D: .; DNA: TGTGCCACGGGACAACCCACAGATACGCAGTATTTT; CDR3: CATGQPTDTQYF
J: TRBJ2-7; V: TRBV6-2/TRBV6-3; size: .; D: TRBD2; DNA: TGTGCCAGCAGTTGGGAGGGATCCTACGAGCAGTACTTC; CDR3: CASSWEGSYEQYF
J: TRBJ1-1; V: TRBV16; size: once; D: .; DNA: TGTGCCAGCAGCCAATGGGTAGGGTCGGCCAGGGGAACTGAAGCTTTCTTT; CDR3: CASSQWVGSARGTEAFF
J: TRBJ2-7; V: TRBV12-5; size: .; D: .; DNA: TGTGCTAGCGGGGCAACCACGGGAGAGCGGGAGCAGTACTTC; CDR3: CASGATTGEREQYF